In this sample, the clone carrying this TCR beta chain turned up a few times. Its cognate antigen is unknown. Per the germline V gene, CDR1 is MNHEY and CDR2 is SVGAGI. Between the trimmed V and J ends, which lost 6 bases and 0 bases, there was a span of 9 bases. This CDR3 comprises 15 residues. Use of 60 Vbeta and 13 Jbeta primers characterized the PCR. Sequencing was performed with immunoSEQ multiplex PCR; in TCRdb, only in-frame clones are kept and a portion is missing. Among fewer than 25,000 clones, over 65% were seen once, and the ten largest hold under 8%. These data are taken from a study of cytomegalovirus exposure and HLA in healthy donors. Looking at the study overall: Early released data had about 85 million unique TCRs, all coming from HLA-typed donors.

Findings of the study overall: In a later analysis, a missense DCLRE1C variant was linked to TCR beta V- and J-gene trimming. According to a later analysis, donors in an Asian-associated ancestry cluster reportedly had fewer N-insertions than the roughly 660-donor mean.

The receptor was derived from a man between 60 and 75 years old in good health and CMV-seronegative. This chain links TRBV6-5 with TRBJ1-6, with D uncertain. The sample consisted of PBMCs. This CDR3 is CASREAGSYNSPLHF. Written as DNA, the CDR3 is TGTGCCAGCAGGGAGGCGGGCTCCTATAATTCACCCCTCCACTTT.